Each of the 29 T cell receptor beta chains below was sequenced from the same sample in a study of cytomegalovirus exposure and HLA in healthy donors. Clones were sequenced by immunoSEQ multiplex PCR, and TCRdb holds only the in-frame ones, with some missing. Among some 110,000 clones listed, about 88% were seen once. Sequencing input: PBMCs. Receptors were obtained from a woman aged 18-29 years in good health and CMV-seropositive.

This chain links TRBV28 with TRBJ2-7; 8 positions match TRBD1. V dropped 4 bases and J dropped 0; count of bases not matched to a gene: 14. The CDR3 extends over 18 amino acids. Per germline, CDR1 MDHEN and CDR2 SYDVKM. In DNA, the CDR3 is TGTGCCAGCAGTTCAATACGGGCCGGGGACAGGCCCTCCTACGAGCAGTACTTC. Residues: CASSSIRAGDRPSYEQYF. The full variable domain, in which reference TRBV28 and TRBJ2-7 provide the parts outside the CDR3, is DVKVTQSSRYLVKRTGEKVFLECVQDMDHENMFWYRQDPGLGLRLIYFSYDVKMKEKGDIPEGYSVSREKKERFSLILESASTNQTSMYLCASSSIRAGDRPSYEQYFGPGTRLTVT.

This chain joins TRBV28 and TRBJ2-4; 10 bases line up with TRBD1. The V gene end was trimmed by 6 bases and the J gene end by 3 bases; junction bases not matched to a gene: 11. In germline, CDR1 is MDHEN, CDR2 SYDVKM. The CDR3 is 17 amino acids. The chain's CDR3 is CASSLYDRGQDKNIQYF. The CDR3 bases are TGTGCCAGCAGCCTATACGACAGGGGGCAAGACAAAAACATTCAGTACTTC.

The chain has TRBV25-1 and TRBJ2-3, with D possibly being TRBD2 (6 bases). Germline assignment: CDR1 MGHDK and CDR2 SYGVNS. Trimming removed 2 bases from V and 5 bases from J, with 11 bases in between. The CDR3 has 14 residues. As DNA, the CDR3 is TGTGCCAGCAGTGAACGGGGTAGCGGAGATACGCAGTATTTT. Amino acids: CASSERGSGDTQYF.

The chain links TRBV4-2 to TRBJ2-6, with 7 bases matching TRBD1. J was trimmed by 2 bases and V by 0 bases; bases with no gene match: 1. Germline assignment: CDR1 LGHNA and CDR2 YNFKEQ. The CDR3 sequence is 16 residues long. Here the CDR3 DNA reads TGTGCCAGCAGCCAAGATCAGGGGGCTGGGGCCAACGTCCTGACTTTC. Amino acids: CASSQDQGAGANVLTF.

The chain carries TRBV28 and TRBJ1-2; D is perhaps TRBD1 (6 bases). The germline V gene encodes CDR1 MDHEN and CDR2 SYDVKM. The V gene lost 4 bases and the J gene lost 5 bases, with 11 bases spanning the gap. CDR3 length equals 13 residues. The CDR3 reads CASSSGDIYGYTF. CDR3 coding DNA: TGTGCCAGCAGTTCCGGGGACATTTATGGCTACACCTTC.

This rearrangement joins TRBV28 to TRBJ2-6, with D perhaps TRBD2 (6 bases). CDR1 and CDR2 from the germline V gene are MDHEN and SYDVKM. V gave up 11 bases and J gave up 2 bases, with 10 bases separating them. This CDR3 comprises 13 residues. The CDR3 nucleotides read TGTGCCGGAGGGGACGCTGGGGCCAACGTCCTGACTTTC. It yields the protein CAGGDAGANVLTF.

The J gene is TRBJ1-2, the V gene TRBV4-3, with D maybe TRBD1 (6 bases). Germline V gene lookup returns CDR1 LGHNA and CDR2 YSLEER. Trimming cost V 1 base and J 5 bases, with 11 bases left between them. The CDR3 has 14 amino acids. Here the CDR3 DNA reads TGCGCCAGCAGCCAAGTCGGGACATCATATGGCTACACCTTC. Its protein product is CASSQVGTSYGYTF.

V usage is TRBV7-9 and J usage is TRBJ2-3; TRBD1 agrees at 7 bases. CDR3 length: 17 amino acids. The germline V gene has CDR1 SEHNR and CDR2 FQNEAQ (reference sequence). V trimming: 5 bases; J trimming: 3 bases; junction bases outside the gene matches: 14. CDR3 DNA: TGTGCCAGCAGCCCACGGGGACAGTCTCAGTTTACAGATACGCAGTATTTT. This translates into CASSPRGQSQFTDTQYF.

V usage is TRBV7-2 and J usage is TRBJ2-5; the D is unclear. V was shortened by 5 bases and J by 7 bases, with 11 bases between the two germline ends. Germline V gene lookup returns CDR1 SGHTA and CDR2 FQGNSA. CDR3 length: 12 residues. Here the CDR3 reads CASSPRIGTQYF. The DNA for the CDR3 is TGTGCCAGCAGCCCCCGAATCGGGACCCAGTACTTC. The variable domain in full, completed from reference TRBV7-2 and TRBJ2-5, reads GAGVSQSPSNKVTEKGKDVELRCDPISGHTALYWYRQSLGQGLEFLIYFQGNSAPDKSGLPSDRFSAERTGGSVSTLTIQRTQQEDSAVYLCASSPRIGTQYFGPGTRLLVL.

The CDR3 loop is CASSEGQGDTQYF. CDR3 coding DNA: TGTGCCAGCAGTGAAGGTCAGGGGGATACGCAGTATTTT. The V call is TRBV2, the J call TRBJ2-3; possibly TRBD1 for D (6 bases). Trimming shortened V by 1 base and J by 6 bases, and 8 bases separated the two germline ends. Per the germline V gene, CDR1 is SNHLY and CDR2 is FYNNEI. CDR3 length equals 13 residues.

The rearrangement joins TRBV6-5 to TRBJ2-3, with a weak D call TRBD2 (5 bases). Germline V lookup: CDR1 MNHEY, CDR2 SVGAGI. Trimming shortened V by 8 bases and J by 2 bases, and 8 bases separated the two germline ends. The CDR3 covers 12 residues. The CDR3 region has the DNA TGTGCCAGCCGGGATACCACAGATACGCAGTATTTT. Encoded protein: CASRDTTDTQYF.

This chain joins TRBV18 and TRBJ1-1; D possibly corresponds to TRBD1 (5 bases). Trimming took 3 bases from V and 6 from J, leaving 14 bases between them. Germline assignment: CDR1 KGHSH and CDR2 LQKENI. This CDR3 has 14 residues. CDR3 amino acids: CASSPSQGGSEAFF. The CDR3 bases are TGTGCCAGCTCACCCTCCCAGGGAGGGTCTGAAGCTTTCTTT.

This clone is a singleton in its sample. V is TRBV6-4 and J is TRBJ2-2, with 8 positions matching TRBD1. Germline lookup yields CDR1 MRHNA and CDR2 SNTAGT. The CDR3 has 14 amino acids. With 6 bases clipped from V and 6 bases from J, the junction kept 6 bases outside the gene matches. The DNA of the CDR3 is TGTGCCAGCAGCCCAGGGGGCGCGGCCGGGGAGCTGTTTTTT. Protein sequence: CASSPGGAAGELFF.

This clone was seen a single time. V is TRBV2 and J is TRBJ2-7; 9 bases are a match to TRBD1. The CDR3 covers 14 residues. Per the germline V gene, CDR1 is SNHLY and CDR2 is FYNNEI. Trimming cost V 11 bases and J 3 bases; bases outside gene matches: 11. The DNA of the CDR3 is TGTGCCGGAGCTGAACAGGGGGCTGGCTACGAGCAGTACGTC. This sequence encodes CAGAEQGAGYEQYV.

This chain connects TRBV28 to TRBJ2-2; 8 bases are shared with TRBD1. J lost 0 bases, V lost 8 bases, and 11 bases had no gene match. The germline CDR1 and CDR2 sequences are MDHEN and SYDVKM. CDR3 size: 17 residues. The DNA of the CDR3 is TGTGCCAGCCGCCTAGCAGGGGGCGGGCCGAACACCGGGGAGCTGTTTTTT. Amino acid sequence: CASRLAGGGPNTGELFF. The complete variable domain, with remaining parts taken from reference TRBV28 and TRBJ2-2, reads DVKVTQSSRYLVKRTGEKVFLECVQDMDHENMFWYRQDPGLGLRLIYFSYDVKMKEKGDIPEGYSVSREKKERFSLILESASTNQTSMYLCASRLAGGGPNTGELFFGEGSRLTVL.

The J gene is TRBJ2-3, the V gene TRBV11-3; 8 bases are shared with TRBD1. This CDR3 is built from 16 residues. With 0 bases clipped from V and 5 bases from J, the junction kept 7 bases outside the gene matches. The germline V gene encodes CDR1 SGHNT and CDR2 YENEEA. CDR3 amino acids: CASSLEGQATGDTQYF. In nucleotides, the CDR3 is TGTGCCAGCAGCTTAGAGGGACAGGCCACGGGAGATACGCAGTATTTT.

This chain links TRBV18 with TRBJ1-1; D is ambiguous. CDR1 is KGHSH and CDR2 is LQKENI in the germline V gene. V lost 3 bases, J lost 1 base, and 6 bases lay in between. This CDR3 has 13 residues. The CDR3 loop is CASSPEQNTEAFF. The CDR3 DNA reads TGTGCCAGCTCACCGGAGCAGAACACTGAAGCTTTCTTT.

The V call is TRBV9, the J call TRBJ2-1, with 12 positions matching TRBD2. The CDR3 sequence is 17 residues long. J was trimmed by 4 bases and V by 0 bases; bases with no gene match: 5. CDR1 SGDLS and CDR2 YYNGEE come from the germline V gene. The CDR3: CASSVVGTSGSYNEQFF. The CDR3 bases are TGTGCCAGCAGCGTAGTAGGGACTAGCGGGTCATACAATGAGCAGTTCTTC. The full variable domain, rest sourced from reference TRBV9 and TRBJ2-1, is DSGVTQTPKHLITATGQRVTLRCSPRSGDLSVYWYQQSLDQGLQFLIQYYNGEERAKGNILERFSAQQFPDLHSELNLSSLELGDSALYFCASSVVGTSGSYNEQFFGPGTRLTVL.

The chain uses TRBV11-2 and TRBJ1-2; D is ambiguous. CDR3 size: 12 residues. Germline V CDR1 and CDR2: SGHAT, FQNNGV. V was trimmed by 2 bases and J by 3 bases, leaving 4 bases between them. The CDR3 region has the DNA TGTGCCAGCAGCTTATCGGACTATGGCTACACCTTC. This encodes CASSLSDYGYTF.

The V and J genes are TRBV7-9 and TRBJ1-1, with a weak D call TRBD1 (5 bases). This CDR3 region has 17 residues. Per germline, CDR1 SEHNR and CDR2 FQNEAQ (reference sequence). V was cut by 1 base and J by 0 bases, with 15 bases left in between. CDR3 amino acids: CASSLGGFVDMNTEAFF. In DNA form, the CDR3 reads TGTGCCAGCAGCTTAGGCGGCTTTGTGGACATGAACACTGAAGCTTTCTTT.

The V gene is TRBV6-4, the J gene TRBJ2-3, with D perhaps matching TRBD1 (5 bases). Trimming cost V 6 bases and J 2 bases, with 9 bases left between them. Germline CDR1 MRHNA, CDR2 SNTAGT. The CDR3 extends over 13 amino acids. DNA of the CDR3: TGTGCCAGCAGCACAGGACCCACAGATACGCAGTATTTT. Residues: CASSTGPTDTQYF.

The rearrangement joins TRBV15 to TRBJ2-7; no reliable D call. The CDR3 sequence is 15 residues long. Germline V gene data show CDR1 as LNHNV and CDR2 as YYDKDF (reference sequence). Trimming took off 0 bases at V and 1 base at J, with 10 bases between the two ends. The CDR3 spells CATSRDRTESYEQYF. The CDR3 DNA sequence: TGTGCCACCAGCAGAGATCGTACGGAGTCCTACGAGCAGTACTTC.

The chain recombines TRBV28 with TRBJ1-1; the D gene is possibly TRBD1 (6 bases). Germline CDR1 reads MDHEN; CDR2 reads SYDVKM. This CDR3 contains 18 residues. V shed 0 bases and J shed 4 bases, with 21 bases lying between them. Here the CDR3 reads CASSLCTDSGVRCTEAFF. The DNA of the CDR3 is TGTGCCAGCAGTTTATGCACGGACAGCGGGGTCCGGTGCACTGAAGCTTTCTTT. Supplemented by reference TRBV28 and TRBJ1-1, the full variable domain reads DVKVTQSSRYLVKRTGEKVFLECVQDMDHENMFWYRQDPGLGLRLIYFSYDVKMKEKGDIPEGYSVSREKKERFSLILESASTNQTSMYLCASSLCTDSGVRCTEAFFGQGTRLTVV.

This clone occurred a few times. Other DNA sequences within the sample encode an identical CDR3. The chain carries TRBV15 and TRBJ1-2, with TRBD1 identical over 9 bases. Germline CDR1 and CDR2: LNHNV and YYDKDF (reference sequence). The CDR3 spans 16 residues. V was clipped by 1 base and J by 2 bases; unmatched bases: 5. This CDR3 is CATSRAGQGRNYGYTF. CDR3 nucleotides: TGTGCCACCAGCAGAGCGGGACAGGGCCGCAACTATGGCTACACCTTC.

The V call is TRBV7-9, the J call TRBJ1-4; D not resolved. V shed 5 bases and J shed 7 bases, with 11 bases lying between them. This CDR3 is built from 13 residues. Germline values: CDR1 SEHNR, CDR2 FQNEAQ (reference sequence). The CDR3 here is CASSPSGSEKLFF. CDR3 bases: TGTGCCAGCAGCCCGTCGGGATCTGAAAAACTGTTTTTT.

The chain joins TRBV27 to TRBJ1-3, with a weak D call TRBD1 (6 bases). Germline CDR1 MNHEY, CDR2 SMNVEV (reference sequence). The CDR3 consists of 15 residues. V was pared by 6 bases and J by 0 bases, with 12 bases between. The CDR3 bases are TGTGCCAGCAGCTTGGACAGTTACTCTGGAAACACCATATATTTT. Its protein product is CASSLDSYSGNTIYF.

The rearrangement links TRBV7-8 to TRBJ2-3; a weak D match, TRBD1 (6 bases). From germline, CDR1 is SGHVS and CDR2 FQNEAQ. The V end lost 5 bases, the J end lost 4 bases, and 10 bases lay between the germline ends. This CDR3 contains 13 residues. The CDR3 DNA follows: TGTGCCAGCAGCCCCCCAGGGGCAGATACGCAGTATTTT. This encodes CASSPPGADTQYF.

The chain links TRBV9 to TRBJ1-6; TRBD1 might be the D (6 bases). This CDR3 has 14 residues. V gave up 0 bases and J gave up 7 bases, with 8 bases separating them. Germline V gene lookup returns CDR1 SGDLS and CDR2 YYNGEE. CDR3 loop: CASSVGQENSPLHF. CDR3 in DNA: TGTGCCAGCAGCGTAGGACAGGAGAATTCACCCCTCCACTTT.

V gene TRBV14 combines with J gene TRBJ1-4; a possible D gene is TRBD1 (6 bases). The CDR3 has 14 amino acids. Germline CDR1 and CDR2: SGHDN and FVKESK. The V end was cut by 5 bases, the J end by 0 bases, with 7 bases between. The CDR3 bases are TGTGCCAGCAGCTGGACAGCAACTAATGAAAAACTGTTTTTT. Residues: CASSWTATNEKLFF.